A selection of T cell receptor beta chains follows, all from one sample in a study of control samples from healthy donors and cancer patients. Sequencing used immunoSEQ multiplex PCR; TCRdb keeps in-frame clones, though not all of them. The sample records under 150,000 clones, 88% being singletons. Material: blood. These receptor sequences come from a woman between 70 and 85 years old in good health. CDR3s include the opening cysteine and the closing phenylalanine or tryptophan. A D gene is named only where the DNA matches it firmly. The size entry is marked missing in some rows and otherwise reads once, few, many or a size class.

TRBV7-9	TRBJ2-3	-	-	CASSSSGGAPRGDTQYF	TGTGCCAGCAGCTCAAGCGGAGGAGCTCCTAGGGGAGATACGCAGTATTTT
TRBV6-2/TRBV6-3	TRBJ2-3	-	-	CASSVRDPRNTDTQYF	TGTGCCAGCAGTGTCCGGGACCCCCGCAACACAGATACGCAGTATTTT
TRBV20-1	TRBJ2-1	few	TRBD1	CSASGGQGYNEQFF	TGCAGTGCTAGTGGTGGACAGGGATACAATGAGCAGTTCTTC
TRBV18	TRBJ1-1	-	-	CASSPGQNTEAFF	TGTGCCAGCTCCCCAGGACAGAACACTGAAGCTTTCTTT
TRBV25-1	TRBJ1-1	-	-	CASSNRQTMNTEAFF	TGTGCCAGCAGCAACAGACAGACCATGAACACTGAAGCTTTCTTT
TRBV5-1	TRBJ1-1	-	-	CASSTQGNTEAFF	TGCGCCAGCAGCACACAGGGCAACACTGAAGCTTTCTTT
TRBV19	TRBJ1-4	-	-	CASSMGNPTNEKLFF	TGTGCCAGTAGTATGGGGAATCCAACTAATGAAAAACTGTTTTTT
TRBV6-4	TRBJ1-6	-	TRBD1	CASSEGQGNSPLHF	TGTGCCAGCAGTGAGGGACAGGGTAATTCACCCCTCCACTTT
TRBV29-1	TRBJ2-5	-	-	CSVGGTETQYF	TGCAGCGTTGGGGGTACGGAGACCCAGTACTTC
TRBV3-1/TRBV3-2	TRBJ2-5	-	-	CASRRRGVGETQYF	TGTGCCAGCAGGCGAAGGGGGGTCGGGGAGACCCAGTACTTC
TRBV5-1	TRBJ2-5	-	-	CASSFEGGPGETQYF	TGCGCCAGCAGCTTTGAGGGGGGGCCGGGCGAGACCCAGTACTTC
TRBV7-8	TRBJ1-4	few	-	CASSENRAATNEKLFF	TGTGCCAGCAGCGAGAACAGAGCAGCAACTAATGAAAAACTGTTTTTT
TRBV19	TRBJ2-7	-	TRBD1	CASSIVTGAYEQYF	TGTGCCAGTAGTATAGTTACAGGGGCCTACGAGCAGTACTTC
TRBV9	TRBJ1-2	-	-	CASSVVAGFGYTF	TGTGCCAGCAGCGTAGTAGCTGGGTTCGGCTACACCTTC
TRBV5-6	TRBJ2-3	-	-	CASSSQQGGHNTDTQYF	TGTGCCAGCAGCAGCCAACAGGGTGGGCACAACACAGATACGCAGTATTTT
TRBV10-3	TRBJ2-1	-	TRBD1	CAISESFSGQGNNEQFF	TGTGCCATCAGTGAGTCGTTTTCCGGACAGGGTAACAATGAGCAGTTCTTC
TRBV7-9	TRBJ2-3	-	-	CASSFGTPGADTQYF	TGTGCCAGCAGCTTCGGGACACCCGGGGCAGATACGCAGTATTTT
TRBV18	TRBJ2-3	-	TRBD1	CASSRDRVRTDTQYF	TGTGCCAGCTCCCGGGACAGGGTAAGGACAGATACGCAGTATTTT
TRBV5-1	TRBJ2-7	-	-	CASSLESGFPYF	TGCGCCAGCAGCTTGGAGTCAGGGTTCCCGTACTTC
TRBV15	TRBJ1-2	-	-	CATSRDWQGNYGYTF	TGTGCCACCAGCAGAGATTGGCAGGGCAACTATGGCTACACCTTC
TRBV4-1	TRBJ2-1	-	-	CASSPTTPEGEQFF	TGCGCCAGCAGCCCAACAACTCCGGAGGGTGAGCAGTTCTTC
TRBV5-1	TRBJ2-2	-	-	CASGESTGELFF	TGCGCCAGCGGGGAGAGCACCGGGGAGCTGTTTTTT
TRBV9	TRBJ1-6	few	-	CASSVEDGSPLHF	TGTGCCAGCAGCGTAGAGGATGGATCACCCCTCCACTTT
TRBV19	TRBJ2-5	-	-	CASQGGRGQETQYF	TGTGCCAGCCAGGGGGGCAGGGGGCAAGAGACCCAGTACTTC
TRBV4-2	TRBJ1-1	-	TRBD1	CASSQESGGNTEAFF	TGTGCCAGCAGCCAAGAGTCAGGGGGGAACACTGAAGCTTTCTTT
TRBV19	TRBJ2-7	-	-	CASSIGPGVQYEQYF	TGTGCCAGTAGTATAGGTCCGGGGGTTCAATATGAGCAGTACTTC
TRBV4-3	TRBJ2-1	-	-	CASSQVWTEYNEQFF	TGCGCCAGCAGCCAAGTTTGGACGGAATACAATGAGCAGTTCTTC
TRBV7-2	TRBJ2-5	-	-	CASSLVSFETQYF	TGTGCCAGCAGCTTAGTCTCATTTGAGACCCAGTACTTC
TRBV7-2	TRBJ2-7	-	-	CASSLAVGSSYEQYF	TGTGCCAGCAGCTTAGCGGTAGGGAGCTCCTACGAGCAGTACTTC
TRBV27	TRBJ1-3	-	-	CASSGTLSGNTIYF	TGTGCCAGCAGTGGGACCCTCTCTGGAAACACCATATATTTT
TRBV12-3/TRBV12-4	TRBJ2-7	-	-	CASSFLGDEQYF	TGTGCCAGCAGTTTCTTGGGGGACGAGCAGTACTTC
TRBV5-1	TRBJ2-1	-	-	CASSAQGTENNEQFF	TGCGCCAGCAGCGCACAAGGGACCGAGAACAATGAGCAGTTCTTC
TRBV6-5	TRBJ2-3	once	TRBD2	CASSRTSSADTQYF	TGTGCCAGCAGTCGGACTAGCTCGGCAGATACGCAGTATTTT
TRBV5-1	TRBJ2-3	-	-	CASSLGGTDTQYF	TGCGCCAGCAGCTTGGGGGGGACAGATACGCAGTATTTT
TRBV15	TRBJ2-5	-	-	CATSRAGREQTQYF	TGTGCCACCAGCAGAGCGGGCAGGGAACAGACCCAGTACTTC
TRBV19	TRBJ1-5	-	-	CASTDNSNQPQHF	TGTGCCAGTACAGACAACAGCAATCAGCCCCAGCATTTT
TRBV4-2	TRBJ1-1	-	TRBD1	CASSHRGTGGPNTEAFF	TGTGCCAGCAGCCACCGTGGGACAGGGGGACCGAACACTGAAGCTTTCTTT
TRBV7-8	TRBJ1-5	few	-	CASSPRAGWNSNQPQHF	TGTGCCAGCAGCCCCAGAGCAGGTTGGAATAGCAATCAGCCCCAGCATTTT
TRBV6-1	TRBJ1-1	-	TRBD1	CASSETGGGNTEAFF	TGTGCCAGCAGTGAGACAGGGGGCGGTAACACTGAAGCTTTCTTT
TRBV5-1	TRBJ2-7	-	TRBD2	CASSPGLAGTAYEQYF	TGCGCCAGCAGCCCGGGACTAGCGGGGACTGCCTACGAGCAGTACTTC
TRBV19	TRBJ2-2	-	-	CASKNPYGQAGELFF	TGTGCCAGTAAAAACCCCTACGGGCAGGCCGGGGAGCTGTTTTTT
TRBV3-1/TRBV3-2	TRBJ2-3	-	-	CASSPSAARTDTQYF	TGTGCCAGCAGCCCCTCCGCGGCCCGCACAGATACGCAGTATTTT
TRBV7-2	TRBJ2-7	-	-	CASTSGYEQYF	TGTGCCAGCACATCAGGGTACGAGCAGTACTTC
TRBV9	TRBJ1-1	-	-	CASSVASAWDTEAFF	TGTGCCAGCAGCGTAGCTTCAGCATGGGACACTGAAGCTTTCTTT
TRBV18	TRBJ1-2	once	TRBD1	CASSPAGGAKNYGYTF	TGTGCCAGCTCACCCGCAGGGGGCGCCAAGAACTATGGCTACACCTTC
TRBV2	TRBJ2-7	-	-	CASSEALPGKTYEQYF	TGTGCCAGCAGTGAAGCGCTTCCAGGGAAGACCTACGAGCAGTACTTC
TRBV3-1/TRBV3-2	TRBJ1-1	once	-	CASSPGTATEAFF	TGTGCCAGCAGCCCCGGGACCGCGACTGAAGCTTTCTTT
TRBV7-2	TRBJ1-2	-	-	CASSPSGGYTF	TGTGCCAGCAGCCCTAGTGGTGGCTACACCTTC
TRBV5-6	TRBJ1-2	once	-	CASSLEGQVYGYTF	TGTGCCAGCAGCTTGGAGGGACAAGTTTATGGCTACACCTTC
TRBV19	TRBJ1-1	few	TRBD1	CAVGQEGHIEAFF	TGTGCCGTCGGACAGGAAGGGCACATTGAAGCTTTCTTT
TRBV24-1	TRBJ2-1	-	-	CATSLDSYNEQFF	TGTGCCACCAGTCTTGACAGCTACAATGAGCAGTTCTTC